These 18 T cell receptor beta chains came from one sample sequenced in a study of blood T cell repertoires in COVID-19. Using immunoSEQ multiplex PCR, the repertoire was profiled, and TCRdb retains in-frame clones only, with some absent. Of about 480,000 clones listed, 85% to 90% are singletons. Sequencing was done on a sample of PBMCs or T cells enriched from blood (not recorded which). The receptors stem from a woman in her 40s who had recovered from COVID-19.

J is TRBJ1-5 and V is TRBV5-1; 7 bases map to TRBD1. The J segment lost 5 bases and the V segment lost 4 bases, leaving 3 bases of the junction unmatched. Germline assignment: CDR1 SGHRS and CDR2 YFSETQ. The length of the CDR3 is 13 residues. The CDR3 DNA reads TGCGCCAGCAGCATAGACAGGGATCAGCCCCAGCATTTT. Its translation: CASSIDRDQPQHF.

The genes are TRBV29-1 and TRBJ1-1; 8 nucleotides align to TRBD1. CDR1 is SQVTM, CDR2 ANQGSEA, per germline. Unmatched junction bases numbered 0, after V lost 2 bases and J lost 4 bases. The CDR3 is 12 residues long. As DNA, the CDR3 is TGCAGCGTTGAAACAGGGGGCACTGAAGCTTTCTTT. It translates to CSVETGGTEAFF. The whole variable domain, remainder taken from reference TRBV29-1 and TRBJ1-1, is SAVISQKPSRDICQRGTSLTIQCQVDSQVTMMFWYRQQPGQSLTLIATANQGSEATYESGFVIDKFPISRPNLTFSTLTVSNMSPEDSSIYLCSVETGGTEAFFGQGTRLTVV.

In this sample, this clone turned up a few times. This chain links TRBV5-1 with TRBJ2-2, with D perhaps matching TRBD2 (6 bases). Between the trimmed V and J ends, which lost 3 bases and 5 bases, there was a span of 17 bases. Germline V CDR1 and CDR2: SGHRS, YFSETQ. The CDR3 totals 16 residues. CDR3 bases: TGCGCCAGCAGCTCTAATCCGGGACTCTCAACCGGGGAGCTGTTTTTT. Amino acids: CASSSNPGLSTGELFF.

The J gene is TRBJ2-3, the V gene TRBV18, with a tentative D call TRBD2 (6 bases). V dropped 2 bases and J dropped 2 bases, with 14 bases sitting between them. The CDR3 length is 16 residues. CDR1 and CDR2 from the germline V gene are KGHSH and LQKENI. CDR3 nucleotide sequence: TGTGCCAGCTCACCAGCGGGGCAGGTGGCCACAGATACGCAGTATTTT. Protein product: CASSPAGQVATDTQYF.

V is TRBV12-3 or TRBV12-4 and J is TRBJ1-2, with 7 bases identical to TRBD1. V lost 5 bases and J lost 7; bases outside the gene matches: 1. The length of the CDR3 is 11 residues. The CDR3 DNA is TGTGCCAGCAGTGACAGGGCTGGCTACACCTTC. This sequence encodes CASSDRAGYTF.

The rearrangement links TRBV3-1 (or the pseudogene TRBV3-2) to TRBJ2-1, with a weak D call TRBD1 (6 bases). Trimming took off 5 bases at V and 4 bases at J, with 18 bases between the two ends. This CDR3 is built from 16 residues. Germline CDR1 LGHDT, CDR2 YNNKEL (reference sequence). CDR3 DNA sequence: TGTGCCAGCAGCGAGACGAGTAGGGGACATTACAATGAGCAGTTCTTC. This codes for CASSETSRGHYNEQFF.

This rearrangement joins TRBV19 to TRBJ2-1, with 7 bases that match TRBD1. From germline, CDR1 is LNHDA and CDR2 SQIVND (reference sequence). V dropped 0 bases and J dropped 7; count of bases not matched to a gene: 15. This CDR3 has 18 amino acids. The CDR3 sequence is CASSIDFYRRTGSNEQFF. The CDR3 nucleotides are TGTGCCAGTAGTATAGATTTCTACCGCCGGACAGGTTCGAATGAGCAGTTCTTC.

The chain employs TRBV30 and TRBJ1-1, with a possible D match to TRBD1 (5 bases). Germline V gene data show CDR1 as GTSNPN and CDR2 as SVGIG (reference sequence). Trimming left V 0 bases short and J 3 bases short, with 8 bases between. The CDR3 is 13 residues long. DNA of the CDR3: TGTGCCTGGAGTGTTAGGGGTGACACTGAAGCTTTCTTT. It encodes CAWSVRGDTEAFF.

The chain recombines TRBV7-2 with TRBJ2-3, with 8 bases matching TRBD2. This CDR3 has 15 amino acids. Trimming at V came to 3 bases and at J to 4 bases, leaving 6 bases not matched to a gene. CDR1 SGHTA and CDR2 FQGNSA come from the germline V gene. Here the CDR3 DNA reads TGTGCCAGCAGCTTTAGAAGCGGGAGATCAGATACGCAGTATTTT. It translates to CASSFRSGRSDTQYF.

The rearrangement joins TRBV14 to TRBJ2-5, with a possible D match to TRBD1 (6 bases). The CDR3 is 17 residues long. V was shortened by 2 bases and J by 5 bases, with 21 bases between the two germline ends. The V gene's germline CDR1 is SGHDN and CDR2 FVKESK. CDR3 sequence reads: CASSQLTRGTRAETQYF. CDR3 nucleotide sequence: TGTGCCAGCAGCCAACTTACTAGGGGGACCCGCGCTGAGACCCAGTACTTC.

This chain connects TRBV5-4 to TRBJ2-1; the D is unclear. The CDR3 is 14 residues long. Looked up from germline, CDR1 is SGHNT and CDR2 is YYREEE (reference sequence). Trimming took off 4 bases at V and 4 bases at J, with 12 bases between the two ends. CDR3 sequence: CASSANSRYNEQFF. The CDR3 DNA reads as TGTGCCAGCAGCGCGAATTCACGATACAATGAGCAGTTCTTC.

The V and J genes are TRBV6-2 or TRBV6-3 and TRBJ2-3; 10 bases fit TRBD2. The CDR3 length is 16 residues. V lost 3 bases and J lost 0; bases outside the gene matches: 3. Germline-derived CDR1 and CDR2 are MNHEY and SVGEGT. As DNA, the CDR3 is TGTGCCAGCAGTTATGGACTAGCGGCTAGCACAGATACGCAGTATTTT. Its translation is CASSYGLAASTDTQYF.

The chain is built from TRBV11-2 and TRBJ1-1; 7 bases line up with TRBD1. This CDR3 region has 13 residues. Trimming removed 0 bases from V and 8 bases from J; junction bases left unmatched: 3. CDR1 and CDR2 (germline): SGHAT, FQNNGV. In DNA form, the CDR3 reads TGTGCCAGCAGCTTAGACGAGACAGGGGAAGCTTTCTTT. Protein: CASSLDETGEAFF.

The V gene is TRBV28, the J gene TRBJ1-5, with 7 bases matching TRBD1. With 6 bases clipped from V and 4 bases from J, the junction kept 9 bases outside the gene matches. The CDR3 contains 15 residues. CDR1 is MDHEN, CDR2 SYDVKM, per germline. The CDR3 here is CASRLSRTGNQPQHF. The CDR3 nucleotides are TGTGCCAGCAGACTATCTCGGACAGGTAATCAGCCCCAGCATTTT.

The chain employs TRBV27 and TRBJ2-1; 9 positions agree with TRBD2. J lost 3 bases, V lost 8 bases, and 11 bases had no gene match. This CDR3 region has 16 residues. CDR1 is MNHEY and CDR2 is SMNVEV in the germline V gene (reference sequence). CDR3 sequence reads: CASAPSGLALYNEQFF. Written as DNA, the CDR3 is TGTGCCAGCGCCCCCTCAGGACTAGCGCTCTACAATGAGCAGTTCTTC.

The rearrangement uses TRBV7-9 and TRBJ1-1; TRBD1 might be the D (5 bases). This CDR3 comprises 14 residues. Germline assignment: CDR1 SEHNR and CDR2 FQNEAQ (reference sequence). V lost 6 bases to trimming and J lost 4 bases, with 15 bases between them. Here the CDR3 reads CASRYQGPLTEAFF. CDR3 nucleotide sequence: TGTGCCAGCAGATATCAGGGTCCCCTCACTGAAGCTTTCTTT. The full variable domain, completed using reference TRBV7-9 and TRBJ1-1, is DTGVSQNPRHKITKRGQNVTFRCDPISEHNRLYWYRQTLGQGPEFLTYFQNEAQLEKSRLLSDRFSAERPKGSFSTLEIQRTEQGDSAMYLCASRYQGPLTEAFFGQGTRLTVV.

A few counts support this clone. The genes are TRBV30 and TRBJ1-6; D possibly corresponds to TRBD1 (5 bases). The V gene lost 0 bases and the J gene lost 4 bases, with 10 bases spanning the gap. This CDR3 spans 15 amino acids. Germline loops: CDR1 GTSNPN, CDR2 SVGIG (reference sequence). CDR3 region: CAWSVGARYNSPLHF. CDR3 coding DNA: TGTGCCTGGAGTGTAGGGGCACGGTATAATTCACCCCTCCACTTT.

This clone came up a few times. The V call is TRBV21-1, the J call TRBJ1-2; TRBD1, the D gene given by the table, was not confirmed from the DNA. TRBV21-1 is assigned pseudogene status. This CDR3 has 13 residues. The CDR3 coding sequence is TGTGCCAGCAGCAAAGGGACAAACTATGGCTACACCTTC. Translation: CASSKGTNYGYTF.